Included here is one T cell receptor (beta chain) sequence, with context. Its antigen is unknown. The V end lost 0 bases, the J end lost 8 bases, and 4 bases lay between the germline ends. The germline V gene has CDR1 LNHNV and CDR2 YYDKDF (reference sequence). This CDR3 is 12 amino acids long. These data originate in a study of a mutant IDH1 vaccine in newly diagnosed glioma. About the research overall: The study gave patients eight vaccinations in weeks 1, 3, 5, 7, 11, 15, 19, 23. The start of vaccination came 4-6 weeks after radiotherapy alone, or with temozolomide cycles. Earlier treatment was radiotherapy, temozolomide, or both, with most getting both.

Time point given: week 11, during vaccination. In every dose of vaccine, 300 ug of mutant IDH1 20-mer peptide was given alongside topical imiquimod. Sequencing was performed with immunoSEQ multiplex PCR; in TCRdb, only in-frame clones are kept and a portion is missing. The sample holds approximately 110,000 clones, roughly 90% seen once. Points from the study as a whole: Most patients, around 93%, showed vaccine-induced immune responses.

The sequencing here drew on PBMCs, taken from a glioma patient whose treatment included an IDH1 peptide vaccine. This chain joins TRBV15 and TRBJ2-2; D is unclear. The source of this sequence is a woman aged 45-65 years with glioma. The CDR3 sequence: CATSRDQGELFF. The CDR3 bases are TGTGCCACCAGCAGAGATCAAGGGGAGCTGTTTTTT.